This TCR beta chain comes out of a study of T cell responses to AZD1222 COVID-19 vaccine. Overall study findings and caveats: Only six AZD1222 recipients tested seropositive at baseline.

The CDR3 is made up of 14 amino acids. Between the trimmed V and J ends, which lost 1 base and 5 bases, there was a span of 11 bases. Germline V gives CDR1 SGHTA, CDR2 FQGNSA. TCRdb's table, derived via immunoSEQ multiplex PCR, lists solely in-frame clones and lacks some. The table includes 90,000 to 120,000 clones, over 75% detected once. As to this clone: Its antigen is as yet unknown.

The V gene is TRBV7-2, the J gene TRBJ1-1, with D unclear. Source: peripheral blood, taken on day 0 of AZD1222 vaccination. The TCR was taken from an adult in good health. CDR3 protein: CASSLELRVTEAFF. CDR3 DNA sequence: TGTGCCAGCAGCTTAGAACTTCGGGTTACTGAAGCTTTCTTT. Together with reference TRBV7-2 and TRBJ1-1, the CDR3 gives the full variable domain: GAGVSQSPSNKVTEKGKDVELRCDPISGHTALYWYRQSLGQGLEFLIYFQGNSAPDKSGLPSDRFSAERTGGSVSTLTIQRTQQEDSAVYLCASSLELRVTEAFFGQGTRLTVV.